Presented here are 30 T cell receptor beta chains from one specimen sequenced in a study of T cell clusters in autoimmune cytopenias. About 39,000 genome equivalents of blood DNA were amplified for TRB. TRB rearrangements were amplified by touch-down multiplex PCR with mixed TRB-A/B primers. Reanalyzing the multiplex PCR reads, TCRdb keeps one entry per CDR3 protein, without DNA. In all, the sample yields about 7,500 distinct CDR3 sequences. Sequencing input: peripheral blood. The receptors originated from a human donor with an autoimmune cytopenia or autoimmune hepatitis (not recorded which).

The chain links TRBV6-5 to TRBJ2-1; TCRdb proposes TRBD1, but this gene call is untestable without DNA. Germline-derived CDR1 and CDR2 are MNHEY and SVGAGI. The CDR3 has 13 amino acids. The CDR3 protein is CASSLGQTNEQFF.

V is TRBV18 and J is TRBJ2-7. Germline V gene sequence: CDR1 KGHSH, CDR2 LQKENI. The CDR3 loop spans 13 amino acids. The chain's CDR3 is CASSPFQGYEQYF.

V is TRBV11-1 and J is TRBJ1-1. Germline V lookup: CDR1 SGHAT, CDR2 FQDESV (reference sequence). The CDR3 covers 14 residues. The chain's CDR3 is CASSPKVRNTEAFF.

The chain recombines TRBV6-5 with TRBJ2-7; the TCRdb D gene call, TRBD1, has no DNA to confirm it. This CDR3 region has 17 residues. Germline V gene lookup returns CDR1 MNHEY and CDR2 SVGAGI. This CDR3 reads CASSYSGPGQGGYEQYF.

Frequency places this clonotype as medium-sized (0.01 to 0.1%). This sequence joins TRBV30 and TRBJ1-2; TCRdb's assignment of TRBD1 cannot be checked, as there is no DNA. In germline, CDR1 is GTSNPN, CDR2 SVGIG (reference sequence). CDR3 length: 13 amino acids. This CDR3 is CAWSGTGDGGYTF.

This chain uses TRBV7-9 with TRBJ1-6. This CDR3 has 13 residues. In germline, CDR1 is SEHNR, CDR2 FQNEAQ (reference sequence). CDR3 loop: CASRHLDNSPLHF.

The J gene is TRBJ1-6, the V gene TRBV12-3 or TRBV12-4. The CDR3 spans 16 residues. CDR3 amino acids: CASSLRLSANNSPLHF.

This chain joins TRBV4-3 and TRBJ1-4; TCRdb's D call of TRBD1 is untestable without DNA. CDR3 size: 15 residues. CDR1 and CDR2 from the germline V gene are LGHNA and YSLEER. CDR3 in amino acids: CASSQTTGFNEKLFF.

V is TRBV20-1 and J is TRBJ2-1. Germline lookup yields CDR1 DFQATT and CDR2 SNEGSKA (reference sequence). The CDR3 has 11 amino acids. CDR3 amino acids: CSARESYEQFF.

The V call is TRBV28, the J call TRBJ1-2; TCRdb's D gene call, TRBD1, goes unchecked for lack of DNA. This CDR3 has 16 amino acids. Germline CDR1 MDHEN, CDR2 SYDVKM. This chain's CDR3 is CASRSVGQGGSQGYTF.

Measured by frequency, this clonotype is medium-sized. This chain uses TRBV5-5 with TRBJ2-2. This CDR3 region has 12 residues. Germline CDR1 and CDR2: SGHKS and YYEKEE (reference sequence). The CDR3 loop reads CASSLVSGELFF.

CDR3 in amino acids: CASGGGRRNSPLHF. The rearrangement links TRBV6-5 to TRBJ1-6; the TRBD1 assignment by TCRdb is unverifiable without DNA. Germline CDR1 MNHEY, CDR2 SVGAGI. The CDR3 has 14 amino acids.

Judged by frequency, this clonotype is medium-sized. The CDR3 region is CSVRRRPVPTRHNEQFF. V gene TRBV29-1 combines with J gene TRBJ2-1; TCRdb's assignment of TRBD2 cannot be checked, as there is no DNA. There are 17 residues in the CDR3. Germline CDR1 is SQVTM and CDR2 is ANQGSEA.

This clonotype shows up as medium-sized by frequency. The V call is TRBV12-3 or TRBV12-4, the J call TRBJ1-2; TCRdb indicates TRBD1, and absent DNA this call remains unverified. There are 13 residues in the CDR3. The chain's CDR3 is CASRHGGAEGYTF.

This sequence joins TRBV28 and TRBJ1-5. The CDR3 extends over 15 amino acids. Germline V gene lookup returns CDR1 MDHEN and CDR2 SYDVKM. CDR3 protein: CASSLKGTGNQPQHF.

The chain employs TRBV5-4 and TRBJ2-2; lacking DNA, the TRBD1 call made by TCRdb goes unchecked. CDR1 is SGHNT, CDR2 YYREEE, per germline (reference sequence). This CDR3 spans 15 amino acids. Here the CDR3 reads CASSPHRGLGGELFF.

The rearrangement joins TRBV7-4 to TRBJ1-3; with no DNA, the TCRdb D assignment of TRBD1 cannot be verified. CDR3 size: 16 residues. CDR1 and CDR2 (germline): SGHVT, SQSDAQ. The CDR3 here is CASSEGQGACGNTIYF.

The rearrangement uses TRBV24-1 and TRBJ2-6. The CDR3 loop spans 16 amino acids. Germline CDR1 is KGHDR and CDR2 is SFDVKD. The CDR3 loop is CATSGAGGEGANVLTF.

This clonotype shows up as medium-sized (0.01 to 0.1%) by frequency. J is TRBJ1-6 and V is TRBV30. Germline V lookup: CDR1 GTSNPN, CDR2 SVGIG (reference sequence). This CDR3 spans 13 amino acids. CDR3 sequence reads: CAWSGVDSSPLHF.

This chain links TRBV19 with TRBJ1-1; the TRBD1 assignment by TCRdb is unverifiable without DNA. The CDR3 loop spans 14 amino acids. The germline V gene has CDR1 LNHDA and CDR2 SQIVND (reference sequence). The chain's CDR3 is CASSSQGIGSEAFF.

This clonotype registers medium-sized by frequency. The J gene is TRBJ2-3, the V gene TRBV15; TCRdb indicates TRBD2, and absent DNA this call remains unverified. This CDR3 comprises 16 residues. CDR1 is LNHNV and CDR2 is YYDKDF in the germline V gene (reference sequence). CDR3 sequence: CATSRGRGVGTDTQYF.

The gene calls are TRBV6-2 or TRBV6-3 and TRBJ1-4. This CDR3 region has 14 residues. From germline, CDR1 is MNHEY and CDR2 SVGEGT. The chain's CDR3 is CATKAGLFNEKLFF.

By frequency, this clonotype registers medium-sized. The chain joins TRBV10-3 to TRBJ2-1; TCRdb calls TRBD1, which cannot be checked without DNA. This CDR3 contains 15 residues. Germline-derived CDR1 and CDR2 are ENHRY and SYGVKD. The CDR3 loop is CAISESGTGSNEQFF.

This clonotype shows up as medium-sized by frequency. The V gene is TRBV18, the J gene TRBJ2-2. The CDR3 extends over 15 amino acids. Germline V lookup: CDR1 KGHSH, CDR2 LQKENI. The CDR3 is CASSPPNSNTGELFF.

The chain recombines TRBV10-3 with TRBJ1-1. CDR3 length equals 17 residues. Germline V CDR1 and CDR2: ENHRY, SYGVKD. Here the CDR3 reads CAISESDIFLVNTEAFF.

J is TRBJ2-7 and V is TRBV30; checking the TCRdb D call of TRBD1 is not possible without DNA. The germline gives CDR1 GTSNPN, CDR2 SVGIG (reference sequence). The CDR3 has 13 amino acids. The CDR3 protein is CAWTGTDSYEQYF.

The CDR3 protein is CSASPTRGFWETQYF. The V gene is TRBV20-1, the J gene TRBJ2-5. The CDR3 length is 15 residues. CDR1 and CDR2 from the germline V gene are DFQATT and SNEGSKA (reference sequence).

The chain carries TRBV15 and TRBJ2-7. In germline, CDR1 is LNHNV, CDR2 YYDKDF (reference sequence). There are 15 residues in the CDR3. CDR3 region: CATSRDKGPGYEQYF.

By frequency, this clonotype is medium-sized. The chain joins TRBV29-1 to TRBJ1-4; lacking DNA, the TRBD1 call made by TCRdb goes unchecked. From germline, CDR1 is SQVTM and CDR2 ANQGSEA. The CDR3 is 11 amino acids. The CDR3 here is CSGAVGEKLFF.

The chain recombines TRBV12-3 or TRBV12-4 with TRBJ1-2; TCRdb designates TRBD1, a call that cannot be tested without DNA. This CDR3 has 14 residues. The CDR3 spells CASSLAPGLDGYTF.